The clone carrying this TCR beta chain was observed a handful of times. Both 60 Vbeta primers and 13 Jbeta primers went into the PCR. TCRdb's copy holds only in-frame clones and misses some; the assay was immunoSEQ multiplex PCR. The sample contains some 140,000 clones, 70% to 75% of which appear only once. The data stem from a study of cytomegalovirus exposure and HLA in healthy donors. Study details: The early release's HLA-typed donors yielded some 85 million unique TCRs.

The receptor's source is a woman in her thirties or forties in good health and CMV-seronegative. Sequencing used PBMCs.

This CDR3 reads CASSPGTVLYEQYF. The CDR3 nucleotides are TGCGCCAGCAGCCCCGGGACAGTTCTCTACGAGCAGTACTTC. The chain joins TRBV5-1 to TRBJ2-7; 7 bases are a match to TRBD1. In germline, CDR1 is SGHRS, CDR2 YFSETQ. The CDR3 has 14 residues. V gave up 4 bases and J gave up 3 bases; unmatched junction bases: 7. Variable domain in full (rest from reference TRBV5-1 and TRBJ2-7): KAGVTQTPRYLIKTRGQQVTLSCSPISGHRSVSWYQQTPGQGLQFLFEYFSETQRNKGNFPGRFSGRQFSNSRSEMNVSTLELGDSALYLCASSPGTVLYEQYFGPGTRLTVT.